This T cell receptor (beta chain) was identified during a study of cytomegalovirus exposure and HLA in healthy donors. About the study: Earlier work reported 100 million or so unique TCR beta sequences from 180 million or so T cells.

PCR amplification relied on 60 Vbeta primers (plus 13 Jbeta primers). Measured with immunoSEQ multiplex PCR; TCRdb has only the in-frame clones, and not every one. The repertoire holds roughly 140,000 clones, with around 75% as singletons. Study findings and constraints: One variant, a missense change in DCLRE1C, was linked in a later analysis to TCR beta V- and J-gene trimming.

The V gene end was trimmed by 6 bases and the J gene end by 8 bases; junction bases not matched to a gene: 3. Germline CDR1 and CDR2: SGHNT and YYREEE (reference sequence). This CDR3 has 13 residues. Regarding this clone: Its antigen is as yet unknown.

The sequence derives from a female donor in good health and CMV-seronegative. The sequenced sample consisted of PBMCs. The gene calls are TRBV5-4 and TRBJ2-1; the match to TRBD2 covers 12 bases. The CDR3 DNA is TGTGCCAGCAAGAGACTAGCGGGAGATGAGCAGTTCTTC. Protein product: CASKRLAGDEQFF.